This paragraph covers one T cell receptor (beta chain) sequence. What antigen it recognizes has not been identified. Base qualities are not provided; no much larger clone lies one nucleotide away. The immunoSEQ Assay, a bias-controlled multiplex PCR, was used to amplify TCRbeta CDR3 regions from genomic DNA. In the original analysis: The number of nucleated cells in each sample was estimated by amplification of reference gene primers within the assay. To quantify the absolute abundance of each unique TCRbeta CDR3 rearrangement, sequence reads were collapsed and filtered. Productive Simpson clonality was computed per sample as the square root of Simpson's diversity index over productive rearrangements. TCRdb took over this immuneACCESS table, retaining in-frame rearrangements with V and J assigned. Such tables are incomplete; in checked studies, under half of the missing clones stem from an unresolved V gene, and the remainder is unexplained. Clone size and V and J calls were adopted from that table, with D and trimming inferred from the DNA. The sample table shows approximately 53,000 clones, and about 83% are seen once. Approximately 16% of the sample is in the top ten clones.

V and J are truncated by 6 bases and 4 bases respectively, leaving an intervening sequence of 18 bases. Including cysteine and phenylalanine, the CDR3 has 15 amino acids. Just the 45-base CDR3 DNA is kept, in frame starting at base 1. The germline V gene specifies MNHEY as CDR1 and SVGAGI as CDR2. This sample was included in a study of blood T cell repertoires in COVID-19 (dated by TCRdb to 2019 to 2021). Looking at the study overall: The collaborator samples originated in the United States, Italy and Spain and spanned the acute and convalescent phases of COVID-19. The samples were drawn from the first 160 participants of the ongoing ImmuneRACE study and from about 1,200 subjects provided by 6 global collaborators. The sample metadata nearly always contained a de-identified subject ID, COVID-19 status, age in years and sex. The dataset comprised deeply sampled blood TCRbeta repertoires from subjects exposed to, actively infected with, or recovered from COVID-19. HLA class I and class II types, where available, came from metadata supplied by the sample provider rather than from assay-based typing. The repertoires were made available in a free public database intended to serve as a resource for research on the immune response to SARS-CoV-2. The material from the prospective study consisted of cDNA or gDNA derived from T cells, B-cell-depleted T cells, or PBMCs. The paper as a whole reports these results and caveats: The amount of clinical and demographic metadata varied by source and participant and was provided uncurated.

The collaborating institutions used their own protocols to collect whole blood in K2EDTA tubes. Collaborator samples were shipped for TCRbeta analysis as frozen whole blood, isolated PBMCs, or DNA extracted from either sample type. What was sequenced was peripheral blood. This sequence uses TRBV6-5 and TRBJ1-2, and the D gene may be TRBD1, 5 bases matching. The TCR was taken from a man aged 35 to 55 with acute or convalescent COVID-19. This receptor has the CDR3 CASRDPRTTTYGYTF. In nucleotide form, the sequence is TGTGCCAGCAGGGACCCGAGGACAACAACCTATGGCTACACCTTC.